The 7 T cell receptor beta chains below come from one sample, sequenced in a study of OX40 agonist ivuxolimab in advanced cancers. Library preparation used the immunoSEQ multiplex PCR assay. In TCRdb, the immuneACCESS table is reduced to in-frame sequences with V and J assigned. These tables do not hold every clone; where another copy was compared, an unresolved V gene accounts for under half, and the others remain unexplained. The sample table records 60,000 to 75,000 clones; around 93% of these occur just once. The ten largest clones capture roughly 13% of the sample. The sequencing here drew on CD4+ or CD8+ T cells sorted from blood, taken in a trial of the OX40 agonist ivuxolimab. The source is an adult with an advanced solid tumor such as melanoma, head and neck, liver or kidney cancer.

The V gene is TRBV12-5, the J gene TRBJ2-1; D is unclear. The V end lost 1 base, the J end lost 3 bases, and 1 base lay between the germline ends. Germline V gene data show CDR1 as LGHNT and CDR2 as FRNRAP. This CDR3 contains 12 residues. The chain's CDR3 is CASGLGYNEQFF. In nucleotides, the CDR3 is TGTGCTAGTGGTTTGGGCTACAATGAGCAGTTCTTC.

The chain is built from TRBV7-6 and TRBJ2-2; 12 nucleotides match TRBD1. V was clipped by 6 bases and J by 5 bases; unmatched bases: 7. The CDR3 runs to 16 residues. From germline, CDR1 is SGHVS and CDR2 FNYEAQ. CDR3 nucleotide sequence: TGTGCCAGCAGTCCTCCGGGACAGGGGGCTACCGGGGAGCTGTTTTTT. Protein: CASSPPGQGATGELFF.

This chain joins TRBV2 and TRBJ2-2; no definite D call. V was pared by 7 bases and J by 5 bases, with 11 bases between. The CDR3 is 13 amino acids. From germline, CDR1 is SNHLY and CDR2 FYNNEI. The CDR3 region has the DNA TGTGCCAGCATTTTGCAGCCTACCGGGGAGCTGTTTTTT. It codes for CASILQPTGELFF.

The chain employs TRBV30 and TRBJ2-3; the D gene is possibly TRBD2 (6 bases). V shed 2 bases and J shed 2 bases, with 11 bases lying between them. The CDR3 sequence is 14 residues long. The germline V gene has CDR1 GTSNPN and CDR2 SVGIG (reference sequence). This CDR3 is CAWSISGNTDTQYF. Written as DNA, the CDR3 is TGTGCCTGGAGTATTAGCGGAAACACAGATACGCAGTATTTT.

This chain connects TRBV5-1 to TRBJ2-3; 13 bases are a match to TRBD2. The V segment lost 4 bases and the J segment 2 bases; nucleotides outside the gene matches: 7. The CDR3 sequence is 17 residues long. Germline-derived CDR1 and CDR2 are SGHRS and YFSETQ. The CDR3, as DNA: TGCGCCAGCAGCCCCTCCGGGACTAGCGGGACCACAGATACGCAGTATTTT. Protein: CASSPSGTSGTTDTQYF.

This chain links TRBV2 with TRBJ2-3; no firm D call. The length of the CDR3 is 12 residues. The germline gives CDR1 SNHLY, CDR2 FYNNEI. V lost 5 bases and J 9 bases, leaving 12 bases between the germline ends. The CDR3: CASSIAPGTQYF. In DNA, the CDR3 is TGTGCCAGCAGTATCGCCCCCGGGACGCAGTATTTT.

The V and J genes are TRBV2 and TRBJ1-5, with TRBD1 matching 7 bases. The ends lost 7 bases at V and 0 bases at J; junction bases unmatched: 15. CDR1 and CDR2 from the germline V gene are SNHLY and FYNNEI. CDR3 size: 18 residues. The CDR3 region is CASNPGQPTLTSNQPQHF. The CDR3 coding sequence is TGTGCCAGCAACCCGGGACAGCCGACCCTCACTAGCAATCAGCCCCAGCATTTT.